A selection of T cell receptor beta chains follows, all from one sample in a study of control samples from healthy donors and cancer patients. Some clones are missing from TCRdb's copy, which holds only in-frame ones; the method was immunoSEQ multiplex PCR. Of 250,000 to 300,000 clones in the sample, more than 65% were seen once. The sequenced sample was PBMCs. Receptors were obtained from a woman in her sixties or seventies with lung cancer. The CDR3 runs from the conserved cysteine through the conserved F or W. Each record gives: D gene, V gene, J gene, CDR3 protein. The D gene is left open where the match is weak.

-	TRBV12-3/TRBV12-4	TRBJ1-2	CASSPWDTYGYTF
-	TRBV6-5	TRBJ2-1	CASSSRGAGNNEQFF
TRBD1	TRBV6-5	TRBJ2-7	CASSYPGTGNPHEQYF
-	TRBV5-1	TRBJ2-5	CASSLDVYGETQYF
TRBD2	TRBV3-1/TRBV3-2	TRBJ2-3	CASSRRHIGLAGSLDTQYF
TRBD1	TRBV6-6	TRBJ1-2	CASRPGGEYGYTF
-	TRBV2	TRBJ1-1	CASSSGDRTPTEAFF
TRBD1	TRBV15	TRBJ1-1	CATSRGRDSQGKTEAFF
-	TRBV6-6	TRBJ1-1	CASSPGASRGGGEAFF
-	TRBV29-1	TRBJ2-7	CSVIQEFGNEQYF
-	TRBV6-6	TRBJ1-1	CASSFLGAANTEAFF
-	TRBV27	TRBJ2-2	CASSSIRLTSPGELFF
-	TRBV7-8	TRBJ1-4	CASRRGGTNEKLFF
TRBD1	TRBV6-5	TRBJ2-7	CASSRTGGSYEQYF
-	TRBV2	TRBJ1-4	CASLSGEAEKLFF
-	TRBV21-1	TRBJ2-1	CASNLDSPAYNEQFF
TRBD1	TRBV5-5	TRBJ2-1	CASSSLQGAGYNEQFF
TRBD2	TRBV29-1	TRBJ2-5	CSVGGLAGARETQYF
-	TRBV5-4	TRBJ1-6	CASSLYNSPLHF
-	TRBV12-3/TRBV12-4	TRBJ2-2	CASSLRGMELFF
-	TRBV6-5	TRBJ1-3	CASSYSGVSGNTIYF
TRBD2	TRBV5-1	TRBJ2-3	CASRRTSGADTQYF
TRBD2	TRBV2	TRBJ2-3	CASSVAGEATQYF
-	TRBV30	TRBJ1-5	CAWSVRGGPNQPQHF
-	TRBV2	TRBJ1-2	CASSTKRGNYGYTF
TRBD2	TRBV24-1	TRBJ2-1	CATSDLSSGTGNEQFF
-	TRBV6-5	TRBJ1-6	CASSFGDSPLHF
-	TRBV10-1	TRBJ2-7	CASRTGQASYEQYF
-	TRBV5-5	TRBJ2-7	CASSYPGSSYEQYF
-	TRBV5-1	TRBJ1-2	CASSLETSGTDGYTF
-	TRBV15	TRBJ1-4	CATSRTVFEKLFF
-	TRBV5-1	TRBJ2-3	CASSNTPTKGDTQYF
-	TRBV30	TRBJ2-7	CAWTPGTPYEQYF
-	TRBV18	TRBJ1-1	CASSVRVNTEAFF
-	TRBV11-2	TRBJ2-2	CASSPWGGRVTGELFF
-	TRBV6-1	TRBJ1-3	CASSVGDTDSGNTIYF
-	TRBV4-1	TRBJ2-7	CASSQDGGGSYEQYF
-	TRBV7-9	TRBJ1-2	CASSPGEGNGYTF
-	TRBV15	TRBJ2-3	CATSRDLASSGTQYF
-	TRBV11-2	TRBJ2-2	CASSRLAGELFF
-	TRBV4-2	TRBJ2-7	CASSLQSGVNYEQYF
-	TRBV7-3	TRBJ1-6	CASSLHGDSYNSPLHF
TRBD1	TRBV2	TRBJ2-3	CASSATGPQQYF
-	TRBV12-3/TRBV12-4	TRBJ2-5	CASSFLRETQYF
TRBD2	TRBV19	TRBJ2-1	CASRSGGSYNEQFF
TRBD1	TRBV28	TRBJ1-6	CASSLPQDRASNSPLHF
-	TRBV7-2	TRBJ1-5	CASSLSPNNQPQHF
-	TRBV7-9	TRBJ2-7	CASSPTGEALVGEQYF
-	TRBV12-3/TRBV12-4	TRBJ1-1	CASSLSARAFF
-	TRBV19	TRBJ2-7	CARKEGRNEQYF
TRBD2	TRBV5-1	TRBJ2-3	CASSLGFGGGPGDTQYF
-	TRBV6-5	TRBJ1-6	CASSYPGPAGSPLHF
TRBD1	TRBV6-1	TRBJ2-1	CASSEEGRTGVNEQFF
-	TRBV3-1/TRBV3-2	TRBJ2-1	CASSQASYEQFF
TRBD2	TRBV9	TRBJ2-7	CASSVGSGGPYEQYF
-	TRBV28	TRBJ2-7	CASSLDPYHEQYF
TRBD2	TRBV4-1	TRBJ2-1	CASSQDSASGYNEQFF